This TCR beta chain was sequenced in a study of CD8 T cells in Susac syndrome. As for this clonotype: Antigen: not known.

Blood CD8+ and CD4+ T cells underwent high-throughput TCR beta sequencing. Included as multiple sclerosis controls were treatment-naive patients who had stable or active relapsing-remitting disease. Negative isolation yielded the CD8+ and CD4+ T cells, while FACS enriched the TEMRA cells. V shed 6 bases and J shed 4 bases, with 13 bases lying between them. Germline CDR1 is SGDLS and CDR2 is YYNGEE. CDR3 length: 13 residues. RNA in amounts of about 0.5 to 1 ug was reverse transcribed with random hexamers. TCRdb itself ran the immunoSEQ multiplex PCR reads through MiXCR, one entry per CDR3 protein. Seen here are hundreds of thousands of distinct CDR3 sequences, around 93% observed once, and the top ten hold roughly 0.072%. Study-wide results and limits: An acknowledgment was made by the study that its TCR sequencing and HLA analysis involved relatively few individuals.

Sequenced material: CD4+ T cells from PBMCs. This chain links TRBV9 with TRBJ1-1; D not certain. The sequence derives from a human donor with multiple sclerosis. In DNA, the CDR3 is TGTGCCAGCAAGGGTCGAGGAACCACTGAAGCTTTCTTT. This codes for CASKGRGTTEAFF. The whole variable domain, filled in from reference TRBV9 and TRBJ1-1, reads DSGVTQTPKHLITATGQRVTLRCSPRSGDLSVYWYQQSLDQGLQFLIQYYNGEERAKGNILERFSAQQFPDLHSELNLSSLELGDSALYFCASKGRGTTEAFFGQGTRLTVV.